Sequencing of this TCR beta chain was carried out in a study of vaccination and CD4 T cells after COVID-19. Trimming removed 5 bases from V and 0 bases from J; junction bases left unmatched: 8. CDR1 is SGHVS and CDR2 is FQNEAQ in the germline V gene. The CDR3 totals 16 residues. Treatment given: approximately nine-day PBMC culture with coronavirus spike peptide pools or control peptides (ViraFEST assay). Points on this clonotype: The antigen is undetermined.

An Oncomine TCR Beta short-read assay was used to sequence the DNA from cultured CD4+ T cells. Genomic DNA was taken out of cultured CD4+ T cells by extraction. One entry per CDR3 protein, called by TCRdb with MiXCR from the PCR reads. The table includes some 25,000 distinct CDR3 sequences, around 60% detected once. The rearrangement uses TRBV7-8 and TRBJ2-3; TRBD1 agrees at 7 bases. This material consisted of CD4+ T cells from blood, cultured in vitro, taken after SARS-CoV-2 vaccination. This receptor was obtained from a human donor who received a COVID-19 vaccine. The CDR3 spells CASSAHDRASTDTQYF. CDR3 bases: TGTGCCAGCAGCGCGCATGACAGGGCGAGCACAGATACGCAGTATTTT.